The T cell receptor (beta chain) under discussion was sequenced for a study of blood T cell repertoires in COVID-19. Clones were read by immunoSEQ multiplex PCR, and TCRdb kept only the in-frame ones, dropping some. The table includes 350,000 or so clones, 65% to 90% detected once. This TCR was sampled from a woman aged 40 to 55 with acute COVID-19. Sequencing used PBMCs or T cells enriched from blood (not recorded which).

The CDR3 nucleotides read TGTGCCAGCAGCTTAATACCGCTACAGGACTCCTACAATGAGCAGTTCTTC. It translates to CASSLIPLQDSYNEQFF. The chain couples TRBV7-3 to TRBJ2-1; possibly TRBD1 for D (5 bases). CDR1 and CDR2 from the germline V gene are SGHTA and FQGTGA. This CDR3 spans 17 amino acids. Trimming cost V 1 base and J 0 bases, with 13 bases left between them.